Described below is a single T cell receptor beta chain sequence and its context. Its antigen is not known. Germline V gene lookup returns CDR1 MNHEY and CDR2 SVGAGI. Trimming shortened V by 7 bases and J by 4 bases, and 13 bases separated the two germline ends. The length of the CDR3 is 13 residues. The data stem from a study of T cell responses to AZD1222 COVID-19 vaccine. Whole-study findings and limits: Donors were chiefly white British, with a greater number of females, and clonal diversity was perhaps underestimated. Spike-wide vaccine-associated CD4 TCRs dominated at 160-218 and 743-854.

Clones were read by immunoSEQ multiplex PCR, and TCRdb kept only the in-frame ones, dropping some. The data contain roughly 120,000 clones, 80% to 90% of them seen just once; the ten biggest clones take up just over 9.5%. The sequencing used peripheral blood, collected on day 0 of AZD1222 vaccination. The chain carries TRBV6-5 and TRBJ1-2, with D unclear. This receptor was taken from an adult in good health. In nucleotides, the CDR3 is TGTGCCAGCACCCCTAGCGGTGCCTATGGCTACACCTTC. Translation gives CASTPSGAYGYTF.